One sample yielded the 13 T cell receptor beta chains listed below, sequenced in a study of T cells in women clearing cervical HPV infection. TCRdb's copy holds only in-frame clones and misses some; the assay was immunoSEQ multiplex PCR. This sample carries around 35,000 clones, with about 1.5% going to the ten biggest clones. Sequencing used blood buffy coat. The receptors stem from a woman aged 18-70 years with a cervical HPV16 infection that either progressed to CIN3+ or cleared (not recorded which).

About this clone: The CDR3 goes on 3 residues after the read ends, and that part is filled in from the germline J gene. The V gene is TRBV10-2, the J gene TRBJ2-1; 9 nucleotides align to TRBD1. Germline lookup yields CDR1 WSHSY and CDR2 SAAADI. V was clipped by 7 bases and J by 4 bases; unmatched bases: 17. The CDR3 loop spans 18 amino acids. The DNA read from the CDR3 is TGCGCCAGCATGGGACAGGGTGGCCGGGGGGCCTCTTACAATGAG. Its protein product is CASMGQGGRGASYNE. The full CDR3 protein is CASMGQGGRGASYNEQFF.

As concerns this clone: The CDR3 end falls 3 residues outside the read, so it is completed with the germline J gene. The chain employs TRBV7-9 and TRBJ1-1; D is uncertain. V lost 4 bases and J 7 bases, leaving 10 bases between the germline ends. Germline V CDR1 and CDR2: SEHNR, FQNEAQ (reference sequence). The CDR3 runs 12 residues. The CDR3 bases that were read are TGTGCCAGCAGCTCGACTCAGAATGAA. Translated: CASSSTQNE. The complete CDR3 sequence is CASSSTQNEAFF.

Concerning this clone: The read is 3 residues too short to cover the CDR3 end, so that end is filled in from the germline J gene. The chain links TRBV7-9 to TRBJ2-7; D is unresolved. Germline V gives CDR1 SEHNR, CDR2 FQNEAQ (reference sequence). The CDR3 contains 15 residues. The V end was cut by 4 bases, the J end by 2 bases, with 15 bases between. The covered CDR3 bases are TGTGCCAGCAGCTCCGGTGTTCAGGCCCCCTACGAG. Its protein product is CASSSGVQAPYE. Given in full, the CDR3 is CASSSGVQAPYEQYF.

Concerning this clone: The observed sequence ends 3 residues before the CDR3 terminus, with the missing tail filled in from the germline J gene. The rearrangement uses TRBV30 and TRBJ1-1; D unresolved. The CDR3 extends over 13 amino acids. Germline V CDR1 and CDR2: GTSNPN, SVGIG (reference sequence). This chain's CDR3 is CAWSEWPFSEAFF. Partial CDR3 DNA: TGTGCCTGGAGCGAATGGCCCTTCTCCGAA.

Points on this clone: The read stops 3 residues short of the end of the CDR3; the missing end is completed from the germline J gene. The gene calls are TRBV10-3 and TRBJ1-2; D remains unclear. The V and J ends lost 3 bases and 6 bases respectively, with 11 bases between them. Germline V gene lookup returns CDR1 ENHRY and CDR2 SYGVKD. The CDR3 contains 13 residues. The CDR3 DNA, read in part, is TGTGCCATCAGTGAACTAGGCCCCAATGGC. It is translated as CAISELGPNG. The whole CDR3 region reads CAISELGPNGYTF.

A remark on this clone: With the read ending 3 residues before the CDR3 end, the germline J gene is used to fill in that end. The chain joins TRBV11-2 to TRBJ2-2; 7 bases agree with TRBD2. The CDR3 runs to 15 residues. Germline CDR1 SGHAT, CDR2 FQNNGV. CDR3 loop: CASSLGGAGGEKLFF. CDR3 bases read: TGTGCCAGCAGCTTAGGTGGGGCTGGGGGGGAAAAG.

To note about this clone: From the germline J gene comes the end of the CDR3, since the read stops 3 residues before it. The sample has other DNA sequences that encode this CDR3 too. The chain has TRBV7-1 and TRBJ1-3, with TRBD1 identical over 7 bases. TRBV7-1 is an open reading frame whose function is uncertain. The junction had 20 bases not matched to a gene; V was cut back by 3 bases and J by 0 bases. The CDR3 length is 21 residues. The DNA read from the CDR3 is TGTGCCAGCAGCTCTCAATACGCCGGGACAGTCGGGCCAGACTCTGGAAACACC. It encodes CASSSQYAGTVGPDSGNT. The full CDR3 reads CASSSQYAGTVGPDSGNTIYF.

Comment on this clone: The read stops 3 residues short of the end of the CDR3; the missing end is completed from the germline J gene. The rearrangement links TRBV20-1 to TRBJ2-5, with TRBD2 identical over 10 bases. CDR1 DFQATT and CDR2 SNEGSKA come from the germline V gene (reference sequence). J gave up 3 bases and V 3 bases, and 4 bases lay outside the gene matches. This CDR3 spans 14 amino acids. The part of the CDR3 DNA that was read is TGCAGTGCTAGCCTAGCGGGGGTGGAAGAGACC. Encoded protein: CSASLAGVEET. The complete CDR3 reads CSASLAGVEETQYF.

As regards this clone: The read ends 3 residues early relative to the CDR3; the germline J gene fills the gap. This chain connects TRBV6-2 or TRBV6-3 to TRBJ2-1; 7 nucleotides match TRBD1. The germline V gene has CDR1 MNHEY and CDR2 SVGEGT. This CDR3 is 16 amino acids long. With V trimmed by 0 bases and J by 6 bases, 8 bases remained unmatched. The sequenced CDR3 bases are TGTGCCAGCAGTTACTCGAAAGGGGGCCTAGGCAATGAG. This gives the protein CASSYSKGGLGNE. In full, the CDR3 reads CASSYSKGGLGNEQFF.

As for this clone: The CDR3 end is not reached by the read, which stops 3 residues before it; the germline J gene fills it in. The rearrangement links TRBV7-2 to TRBJ2-5, with 8 bases fitting TRBD2. V gave up 7 bases and J gave up 4 bases; unmatched junction bases: 11. Germline V CDR1 and CDR2: SGHTA, FQGNSA. The CDR3 loop spans 15 amino acids. The part of the CDR3 DNA that was read is TGTGCCAGCACGAGCGGGAGTTGGGTCGGAGAGACC. Its protein is CASTSGSWVGET. In full, the CDR3 reads CASTSGSWVGETQYF. Using reference TRBV7-2 and TRBJ2-5 for the parts outside the CDR3, the full variable domain is GAGVSQSPSNKVTEKGKDVELRCDPISGHTALYWYRQSLGQGLEFLIYFQGNSAPDKSGLPSDRFSAERTGGSVSTLTIQRTQQEDSAVYLCASTSGSWVGETQYFGPGTRLLVL.

On this clone itself: Coverage ceases 3 residues before the CDR3 finishes, and the germline J gene fills in the end. V is TRBV5-4 and J is TRBJ2-2; 7 bases are a match to TRBD1. CDR1 is SGHNT, CDR2 YYREEE, per germline (reference sequence). The CDR3 extends over 14 amino acids. The CDR3 bases that were read are TGTGCCAGCAATACCCGGGACAGCGGAGAAAAG. It codes for CASNTRDSGEK. Given in full, the CDR3 is CASNTRDSGEKLFF.

Comments on this clone: The read terminates 3 residues before the CDR3 end, so the remaining end is supplied by the germline J gene. The chain is built from TRBV2 and TRBJ2-5; TRBD2 agrees at 8 bases. Per germline, CDR1 SNHLY and CDR2 FYNNEI. This CDR3 spans 13 amino acids. J lost 5 bases, V lost 4 bases, and 3 bases had no gene match. The CDR3 sequence: CASSGPGGETQYF. The covered CDR3 bases are TGTGCCAGCAGTGGCCCGGGGGGGGAGACC.

On this clone: Sequencing ends 3 residues short of the CDR3 end; the germline J gene provides the rest. The chain recombines TRBV2 with TRBJ2-1; TRBD1 aligns across 8 bases. V dropped 3 bases and J dropped 6; count of bases not matched to a gene: 1. CDR3 length: 13 amino acids. CDR1 and CDR2 (germline): SNHLY, FYNNEI. The CDR3 loop is CASSDQGANEQFF. The part of the CDR3 DNA that was read is TGTGCCAGCAGTGATCAGGGGGCCAATGAG.